Here is one T cell receptor (beta chain) with its context. The CDR3 contains 16 residues. V was shortened by 6 bases and J by 3 bases, with 20 bases between the two germline ends. Germline values: CDR1 MGHRA, CDR2 YSYEKL. Under the authors' procedure: Quantification of nucleated cells was approximated via reference gene primer amplification. Measured with immunoSEQ multiplex PCR; TCRdb has only the in-frame clones, and not every one. That table furnishes V, J and clone size, whereas the DNA furnished D and trimming. The repertoire holds about 210,000 clones, less than 90% seen once, with about 10% in the top ten. The data derive from a study of blood T cell repertoires in COVID-19. Study information: The study drew acute and convalescent COVID-19 samples from the United States, Italy and Spain. From T cells, B-cell-depleted T cells, or PBMCs came the material, which was cDNA or gDNA.

The source is a woman of 80 years or more with COVID-19, enrolled during active disease. The V gene is TRBV4-1, the J gene TRBJ1-1; possible D gene TRBD1, 6 bases. The sample was peripheral blood. The CDR3 coding sequence is TGCGCCAGCAGGGCCGACAAGGGGGAGAAACACACTGAAGCTTTCTTT. Its protein is CASRADKGEKHTEAFF.